This entry lists 31 T cell receptor beta chains sequenced from one sample in a study of cytomegalovirus exposure and HLA in healthy donors. PCR amplification relied on 60 Vbeta primers (plus 13 Jbeta primers). Here immunoSEQ multiplex PCR was the method, and the copy in TCRdb shows in-frame clones only, minus some. The table lists some 150,000 clones, around 78% of them singletons. Specimen: PBMCs. The origin of the receptors is a male donor in good health and CMV-seronegative.

J is TRBJ2-7 and V is TRBV9; 11 bases match TRBD1. After removal of 3 bases from V and 4 bases from J, the junction contained 6 bases not matched to a gene. Germline CDR1 reads SGDLS; CDR2 reads YYNGEE. CDR3 length: 15 residues. CDR3 residues: CASSAGTGGPYEQYF. CDR3 DNA: TGTGCCAGCAGCGCCGGGACAGGGGGTCCTTACGAGCAGTACTTC.

V and J are TRBV14 and TRBJ1-1; 7 bases match TRBD1. V trimming: 1 base; J trimming: 7 bases; junction bases outside the gene matches: 3. Germline assignment: CDR1 SGHDN and CDR2 FVKESK. The CDR3 sequence is 13 residues long. DNA of the CDR3: TGTGCCAGCAGCCAAGCCCAGGGGGGTGAAGCTTTCTTT. Amino acid sequence: CASSQAQGGEAFF.

The V gene is TRBV30, the J gene TRBJ1-2, with TRBD1 as a possible D gene (5 bases). Germline loops: CDR1 GTSNPN, CDR2 SVGIG (reference sequence). V was pared by 0 bases and J by 8 bases, with 13 bases between. The CDR3 covers 13 residues. DNA for the CDR3: TGTGCCTGGAGTGTACGGGCGGGGCGCGGCTACACCTTC. This codes for CAWSVRAGRGYTF.

The chain couples TRBV9 to TRBJ2-7; 8 positions match TRBD1. Looked up from germline, CDR1 is SGDLS and CDR2 is YYNGEE. The CDR3 is 15 residues long. J gave up 3 bases and V 3 bases, and 8 bases lay outside the gene matches. CDR3 loop: CASSAQGVGDYEQYF. In DNA, the CDR3 is TGTGCCAGCAGCGCACAGGGGGTAGGGGACTACGAGCAGTACTTC.

The chain joins TRBV6-5 to TRBJ2-1; weak D call: TRBD2 (6 bases). V was cut by 6 bases and J by 4 bases, with 10 bases left in between. The V gene's germline CDR1 is MNHEY and CDR2 SVGAGI. The CDR3 contains 13 residues. The CDR3 is CASRLGGYNEQFF. CDR3 DNA: TGTGCCAGCAGATTGGGGGGTTACAATGAGCAGTTCTTC.

CDR3 protein: CASSSTGGDIQYF. CDR3 nucleotides: TGTGCCAGCAGCTCAACAGGGGGGGACATTCAGTACTTC. The gene calls are TRBV7-3 and TRBJ2-4, with D possibly TRBD1 on 8 matching bases. Trimming pared 4 bases from V and 8 bases from J, leaving 12 bases between. This CDR3 spans 13 amino acids. Germline V gene data show CDR1 as SGHTA and CDR2 as FQGTGA. The complete variable domain, with remaining parts taken from reference TRBV7-3 and TRBJ2-4, reads GAGVSQTPSNKVTEKGKYVELRCDPISGHTALYWYRQSLGQGPEFLIYFQGTGAADDSGLPNDRFFAVRPEGSVSTLKIQRTERGDSAVYLCASSSTGGDIQYFGAGTRLSVL.

This rearrangement joins TRBV29-1 to TRBJ1-3; 9 bases agree with TRBD1. Germline-derived CDR1 and CDR2 are SQVTM and ANQGSEA. The ends lost 6 bases at V and 4 bases at J; junction bases unmatched: 10. CDR3 length: 15 residues. The CDR3 DNA follows: TGCAGCGTCGTGGGACAGGGTATGCGAGGAAACACCATATATTTT. Amino acid sequence: CSVVGQGMRGNTIYF.

The chain has TRBV19 and TRBJ2-1; tentatively, D is TRBD2 (5 bases). CDR3 length equals 10 residues. With 11 bases removed from V and 6 bases from J, the gap between germline ends came to 8 bases. The germline gives CDR1 LNHDA, CDR2 SQIVND (reference sequence). CDR3 coding DNA: TGTGCCGGACTCCCCAATGAGCAGTTCTTC. Its protein product is CAGLPNEQFF.

The table lists this clone with a few counts. DNA for the CDR3: TGCGCCAGCAGCCCACCGCGGGCCCCCCTCCCTGAAGCTTTCTTT. It specifies CASSPPRAPLPEAFF. The rearrangement uses TRBV4-1 and TRBJ1-1; D gene ambiguous. This CDR3 contains 15 residues. The germline V gene has CDR1 MGHRA and CDR2 YSYEKL. V dropped 4 bases and J dropped 6 bases, with 18 bases sitting between them.

The chain combines TRBV4-1 with TRBJ2-1, with 8 bases aligning to TRBD2. The J segment lost 9 bases and the V segment lost 0 bases, leaving 4 bases of the junction unmatched. Germline V gene sequence: CDR1 MGHRA, CDR2 YSYEKL. This CDR3 region has 14 residues. The DNA of the CDR3 is TGCGCCAGCAGCCAAGATCCCCTAGCGGGTGAGCAGTTCTTC. As protein: CASSQDPLAGEQFF.

The chain joins TRBV5-6 to TRBJ1-2; 8 bases fit TRBD1. The CDR3 consists of 17 residues. V dropped 0 bases and J dropped 6; count of bases not matched to a gene: 13. Germline CDR1 SGHDT, CDR2 YYEEEE. CDR3 DNA sequence: TGTGCCAGCAGCTTGGTCAGTTGGTTAGGACAGGGTGATGGCTACACCTTC. It encodes CASSLVSWLGQGDGYTF. The full variable domain, in which reference TRBV5-6 and TRBJ1-2 provide the parts outside the CDR3, is DAGVTQSPTHLIKTRGQQVTLRCSPKSGHDTVSWYQQALGQGPQFIFQYYEEEERQRGNFPDRFSGHQFPNYSSELNVNALLLGDSALYLCASSLVSWLGQGDGYTFGSGTRLTVV.

The rearrangement joins TRBV4-3 to TRBJ2-4; 8 bases fit TRBD1. Losses at the gene ends were 0 bases for V and 3 bases for J; bases not matched to a gene: 7. From germline, CDR1 is LGHNA and CDR2 YSLEER. The CDR3 runs 17 residues. The CDR3 region has the DNA TGCGCCAGCAGCCAAGAGTTGACAGGGGTGGTCAAAAACATTCAGTACTTC. It specifies CASSQELTGVVKNIQYF.

V gene TRBV6-6 combines with J gene TRBJ2-3, with D perhaps TRBD1 (8 bases). Trimming removed 5 bases at V and 4 bases at J, with 16 bases between. CDR3 length: 15 amino acids. Germline-derived CDR1 and CDR2 are MNHNY and SVGAGI (reference sequence). CDR3 loop: CASSITGGGADTQYF. The CDR3 nucleotides are TGTGCCAGCAGTATCACAGGGGGGGGTGCAGATACGCAGTATTTT.

The chain couples TRBV5-6 to TRBJ1-1; D unclear. The CDR3 totals 15 residues. The V end lost 1 base, the J end lost 3 bases, and 13 bases lay between the germline ends. Germline CDR1 SGHDT, CDR2 YYEEEE. The CDR3: CASSLSVSGDTEAFF. CDR3 nucleotide sequence: TGTGCCAGCAGCTTGTCTGTAAGCGGGGACACTGAAGCTTTCTTT.

In its sample, this clone was seen once. The rearrangement uses TRBV7-3 and TRBJ1-1; D unclear. The CDR3 consists of 12 residues. V was pared by 2 bases and J by 6 bases, with 7 bases between. The germline V gene has CDR1 SGHTA and CDR2 FQGTGA. DNA of the CDR3: TGTGCCAGCAGCTTATACCTACCTGAAGCTTTCTTT. Amino acid sequence: CASSLYLPEAFF. Variable domain in full (rest from reference TRBV7-3 and TRBJ1-1): GAGVSQTPSNKVTEKGKYVELRCDPISGHTALYWYRQSLGQGPEFLIYFQGTGAADDSGLPNDRFFAVRPEGSVSTLKIQRTERGDSAVYLCASSLYLPEAFFGQGTRLTVV.

The J gene is TRBJ2-7, the V gene TRBV2, with a tentative D call TRBD1 (6 bases). CDR1 and CDR2 from the germline V gene are SNHLY and FYNNEI. V was pared by 4 bases and J by 6 bases, with 13 bases between. This CDR3 is built from 13 residues. The CDR3 protein is CASSGQGPAEQYF. The CDR3, as DNA: TGTGCCAGCAGTGGCCAGGGGCCCGCCGAGCAGTACTTC.

The chain employs TRBV2 and TRBJ2-7; tentatively, D is TRBD1 (6 bases). Germline CDR1 reads SNHLY; CDR2 reads FYNNEI. Trimming pared 2 bases from V and 2 bases from J, leaving 10 bases between. The CDR3 totals 14 residues. CDR3 region: CASSEREGAYEQYF. In nucleotides, the CDR3 is TGTGCCAGCAGTGAACGAGAGGGGGCCTACGAGCAGTACTTC.

V is TRBV10-3 and J is TRBJ2-1, with TRBD2 matching over 13 bases. Germline V gives CDR1 ENHRY, CDR2 SYGVKD. CDR3 length equals 16 residues. Trimming took 3 bases from V and 6 from J; bases not matched to a gene: 5. The CDR3 reads CAISDSLAGGSNEQFF. CDR3 bases: TGTGCCATCAGTGACTCACTAGCGGGGGGGTCCAATGAGCAGTTCTTC.

The chain uses TRBV6-6 and TRBJ2-7; perhaps TRBD1 as D (6 bases). Trimming stripped 6 bases from V and 0 bases from J, with 12 bases between. Germline CDR1 reads MNHNY; CDR2 reads SVGAGI (reference sequence). The CDR3 contains 14 residues. The CDR3, as DNA: TGTGCCAGCAGCATACAGGGTCTCTCCTACGAGCAGTACTTC. Protein: CASSIQGLSYEQYF.

CDR3 protein: CASRPRTGVRTEAFF. CDR3 in DNA: TGTGCCAGCAGACCCAGGACAGGGGTACGCACTGAAGCTTTCTTT. The V and J genes are TRBV27 and TRBJ1-1; 9 bases match TRBD1. This CDR3 is 15 amino acids long. After removal of 6 bases from V and 4 bases from J, the junction contained 9 bases not matched to a gene. Germline CDR1 and CDR2: MNHEY and SMNVEV (reference sequence).

This rearrangement joins TRBV4-3 to TRBJ1-2; 7 nucleotides match TRBD1. The CDR3 length is 16 residues. Germline V gene data show CDR1 as LGHNA and CDR2 as YSLEER. Germline trimming cut 0 bases from V and 0 bases from J; bases unmatched to any gene: 4. Written as DNA, the CDR3 is TGCGCCAGCAGCCAAGATAGCACAGGGGCTAACTATGGCTACACCTTC. Encoded protein: CASSQDSTGANYGYTF.

J is TRBJ2-1 and V is TRBV4-1; 10 positions match TRBD2. The germline gives CDR1 MGHRA, CDR2 YSYEKL. The junction had 13 bases not matched to a gene; V was cut back by 5 bases and J by 9 bases. The CDR3 consists of 16 residues. The CDR3 DNA is TGCGCCAGCAGCTCGAGGACTAGCGGAAGGTTTAGTGAGCAGTTCTTC. This gives the protein CASSSRTSGRFSEQFF.

A few counts support this clone. The chain carries TRBV4-1 and TRBJ2-5; D unresolved. The J call is in doubt because the DNA end fits TRBJ2-7 better. This CDR3 comprises 14 residues. Germline CDR1 is MGHRA and CDR2 is YSYEKL. The DNA of the CDR3 is TGCGCCAGCAGCCAAGATCCCCTAGAAAACGAGCAGTACTTC. Protein: CASSQDPLENEQYF.

Only one count was recorded for this clone. J is TRBJ2-3 and V is TRBV27; maybe TRBD1 (7 bases). Per germline, CDR1 MNHEY and CDR2 SMNVEV (reference sequence). This CDR3 region has 16 residues. The V end lost 6 bases, the J end lost 2 bases, and 18 bases lay between the germline ends. The chain's CDR3 is CASSRGWGQSTDTQYF. For the CDR3, the DNA is TGTGCCAGCAGCCGGGGGTGGGGACAGTCCACAGATACGCAGTATTTT.

The V gene is TRBV10-3, the J gene TRBJ2-7; D possibly corresponds to TRBD2 (6 bases). V shed 6 bases and J shed 3 bases, with 12 bases lying between them. This CDR3 is 13 amino acids long. Per the germline V gene, CDR1 is ENHRY and CDR2 is SYGVKD. For the CDR3, the DNA is TGTGCCATCAGGGGAGGCCAGGGCTACGAGCAGTACTTC. Protein: CAIRGGQGYEQYF.

In the case of this clone: Other DNA sequences within the sample encode an identical CDR3. The rearrangement joins TRBV29-1 to TRBJ1-2, with 9 bases fitting TRBD1. V shed 7 bases, J shed 3 bases, and the junction held 3 bases outside the gene matches. The germline V gene has CDR1 SQVTM and CDR2 ANQGSEA. This CDR3 has 12 amino acids. The CDR3 loop reads CSGRDRDYGYTF. DNA for the CDR3: TGCAGCGGAAGGGACAGGGACTATGGCTACACCTTC.

This sequence joins TRBV15 and TRBJ2-2; 13 bases are a match to TRBD2. From germline, CDR1 is LNHNV and CDR2 YYDKDF (reference sequence). The CDR3 consists of 17 residues. V lost 4 bases and J lost 2; bases outside the gene matches: 4. CDR3 coding DNA: TGTGCCACCAGCAAAGGACTAGCGGGGGCAAACACCGGGGAGCTGTTTTTT. It encodes CATSKGLAGANTGELFF.

The sample holds a few counts of this clone. This chain uses TRBV9 with TRBJ1-2; TRBD1 is a possible D gene (6 bases). The CDR3 consists of 17 residues. CDR1 is SGDLS and CDR2 is YYNGEE in the germline V gene. Trimming removed 3 bases at V and 7 bases at J, with 25 bases between. CDR3 sequence: CASSAPGGGGLWGGYTF. CDR3 sequence (DNA): TGTGCCAGCAGCGCCCCGGGGGGCGGGGGGCTTTGGGGTGGCTACACCTTC.

The rearrangement uses TRBV19 and TRBJ2-1; 13 positions agree with TRBD2. Trimming cost V 5 bases and J 4 bases; bases outside gene matches: 8. CDR3 length equals 17 residues. The germline V gene encodes CDR1 LNHDA and CDR2 SQIVND (reference sequence). CDR3 nucleotide sequence: TGTGCCAGTAGTTTTCACCGGACTAGCGGGAGTTACAATGAGCAGTTCTTC. It encodes CASSFHRTSGSYNEQFF.

This chain connects TRBV5-6 to TRBJ2-7; 9 bases align to TRBD1. The germline gives CDR1 SGHDT, CDR2 YYEEEE. This CDR3 region has 17 residues. V was clipped by 2 bases and J by 5 bases; unmatched bases: 14. The DNA of the CDR3 is TGTGCCAGCAGCTTACTTGTATCGGGACAGGGTTCCCACGAGCAGTACTTC. Translation: CASSLLVSGQGSHEQYF. The variable domain in full, completed from reference TRBV5-6 and TRBJ2-7, reads DAGVTQSPTHLIKTRGQQVTLRCSPKSGHDTVSWYQQALGQGPQFIFQYYEEEERQRGNFPDRFSGHQFPNYSSELNVNALLLGDSALYLCASSLLVSGQGSHEQYFGPGTRLTVT.

The chain recombines TRBV30 with TRBJ2-3, with D possibly TRBD1 on 5 matching bases. Deletions cut 1 base from V and 3 bases from J, with 5 bases between. The CDR3 extends over 12 amino acids. CDR1 and CDR2 from the germline V gene are GTSNPN and SVGIG (reference sequence). For the CDR3, the DNA is TGTGCCTGGAGTGCAGGGACAGATACGCAGTATTTT. Amino acids: CAWSAGTDTQYF.